Listed below are T cell receptor beta chains from one sample, sequenced in a study of naive and memory T cell subsets. Via MiXCR, TCRdb re-called the 5' RACE reads, giving one row per CDR3 protein. The data hold 20,000 to 25,000 distinct CDR3 sequences, with 3.5% to 5% observed a single time. The source of these receptors is a male donor in good health. The CDR3 runs from the conserved cysteine through the conserved F or W. The D gene is left open where the match is weak. Expanded clones get a size class; other rows say once, few or many, or leave the size out.

d_call | clone_size | j_call | v_call | cdr3_aa | cdr3_nt
TRBD1 | many | TRBJ1-5 | TRBV6-2/TRBV6-3 | CASRVYGQGARDSNQPQHF | TGTGCCAGCAGAGTGTATGGACAGGGGGCGCGGGATAGCAATCAGCCCCAGCATTTT
- | few | TRBJ2-3 | TRBV6-5 | CASSYGGHLSTDTQYF | TGTGCCAGCAGTTACGGGGGGCACCTATCCACAGATACGCAGTATTTT
TRBD2 | many | TRBJ2-7 | TRBV18 | CASSPETSGGYEQYF | TGTGCCAGCTCACCAGAGACTAGCGGGGGCTACGAGCAGTACTTC
- | - | TRBJ2-3 | TRBV7-2 | CASSPPYNTQYF | TGTGCCAGCAGCCCCCCGTATAACACGCAGTATTTT
- | many | TRBJ1-2 | TRBV6-1 | CDSSAAPGTTYGYTF | TGTGACAGCAGTGCGGCTCCGGGGACCACCTATGGCTACACCTTC
- | many | TRBJ2-7 | TRBV11-2 | CASSQGGYEQYF | TGTGCCAGCAGCCAGGGGGGGTACGAGCAGTACTTC
- | many | TRBJ1-5 | TRBV6-1 | CASSEIPSRENQPQHF | TGTGCCAGCAGTGAAATCCCTAGCAGAGAGAATCAGCCCCAGCATTTT
TRBD2 | many | TRBJ2-2 | TRBV29-1 | CSAAGRERTGELFF | TGCAGCGCTGCCGGGCGGGAGCGCACCGGGGAGCTGTTTTTT
- | many | TRBJ2-7 | TRBV2 | CASTEVGRRGPAEQYF | TGTGCCAGCACCGAAGTTGGGAGGCGGGGACCGGCCGAGCAGTACTTC
- | many | TRBJ2-7 | TRBV9 | CASSVEVDPYEQYF | TGTGCCAGCAGCGTAGAGGTGGATCCCTACGAGCAGTACTTC
- | many | TRBJ2-3 | TRBV5-6 | CASSLLSGAGNPDTQYF | TGTGCCAGCAGCTTGCTGTCAGGGGCAGGGAATCCAGATACGCAGTATTTT
- | many | TRBJ1-1 | TRBV6-5 | CASSYAVENTEAFF | TGTGCCAGCAGTTACGCGGTTGAAAACACTGAAGCTTTCTTT
TRBD1 | many | TRBJ1-2 | TRBV7-2 | CASSSDRGSYGYTF | TGTGCCAGCAGCTCAGACAGGGGGAGCTATGGCTACACCTTC
TRBD2 | many | TRBJ2-7 | TRBV14 | CASSQRTSGIYEQYF | TGTGCCAGCAGCCAAAGGACTAGCGGGATCTACGAGCAGTACTTC
- | many | TRBJ2-1 | TRBV7-2 | CASSPGPNSYNEQFF | TGTGCCAGCAGCCCGGGACCGAACTCCTACAATGAGCAGTTCTTC
- | - | TRBJ2-1 | TRBV5-1 | CASSLGGYNEQFF | TGCGCCAGCAGCTTGGGGGGCTACAATGAGCAGTTCTTC
- | many | TRBJ2-7 | TRBV11-2 | CASSLEWEQAYEQYF | TGTGCCAGCAGCTTAGAATGGGAACAGGCCTACGAGCAGTACTTC
TRBD2 | many | TRBJ2-5 | TRBV20-1 | CSARDGTSGRETQYF | TGCAGTGCTAGAGATGGCACTAGCGGGAGGGAGACCCAGTACTTC
TRBD2 | medium-sized | TRBJ2-3 | TRBV10-1 | CASSASGSGIKRSTQYF | TGCGCCAGCAGTGCGTCGGGTAGCGGGATAAAACGGTCGACGCAGTATTTT
- | many | TRBJ1-1 | TRBV29-1 | CSVRQSNTEAFF | TGCAGCGTGAGACAGTCCAACACTGAAGCTTTCTTT
- | medium-sized | TRBJ2-6 | TRBV4-1 | CASSQDRTATSGANVLTF | TGCGCCAGCAGCCAAGATAGGACAGCGACCTCTGGGGCCAACGTCCTGACTTTC
TRBD2 | many | TRBJ2-1 | TRBV7-3 | CASSLGTSPNNEQFF | TGTGCCAGCAGCCTGGGGACTAGCCCTAACAATGAGCAGTTCTTC
- | many | TRBJ2-2 | TRBV6-2/TRBV6-3 | CASSYSDSGELFF | TGTGCCAGCAGTTACTCCGATTCCGGGGAGCTGTTTTTT
- | many | TRBJ1-2 | TRBV19 | CASSSSATVGTRGTYGYTF | TGTGCCAGTAGTAGTAGTGCCACCGTGGGGACACGTGGTACCTATGGCTACACCTTC
- | many | TRBJ2-2 | TRBV29-1 | CSVDSQTNTGELFF | TGCAGCGTTGATTCGCAGACCAACACCGGGGAGCTGTTTTTT
- | many | TRBJ2-7 | TRBV10-3 | CAISESGAALLEQYF | TGTGCCATCAGTGAATCTGGGGCAGCCCTGCTCGAGCAGTACTTC
- | few | TRBJ2-7 | TRBV11-2 | CASSLVGQKYEQYF | TGTGCCAGCAGCTTAGTTGGACAAAAGTACGAGCAGTACTTC
- | many | TRBJ1-2 | TRBV3-1 | CASSQDLRTVNYGYTF | TGTGCCAGCAGCCAAGATCTGCGAACCGTTAACTATGGCTACACCTTC
- | - | TRBJ2-2 | TRBV6-4 | CASSDSMDTGELFF | TGTGCCAGCAGTGACTCGATGGACACCGGGGAGCTGTTTTTT
- | many | TRBJ2-5 | TRBV29-1 | CSVAPTRGRETQYF | TGCAGCGTTGCCCCGACAAGGGGACGGGAGACCCAGTACTTC
- | many | TRBJ2-3 | TRBV7-9 | CASSPRFSATDTQYF | TGTGCCAGCAGCCCCCGTTTTTCAGCCACAGATACGCAGTATTTT
- | many | TRBJ2-5 | TRBV18 | CASSPPGLRETQYF | TGTGCCAGCTCACCACCGGGACTTCGTGAGACCCAGTACTTC
- | many | TRBJ2-7 | TRBV30 | CAWSSYGLSYEQYF | TGTGCCTGGAGTTCATACGGATTATCCTACGAGCAGTACTTC
- | many | TRBJ2-3 | TRBV11-2 | CASISRDTTDTQYF | TGTGCCAGCATCAGCCGGGACACCACAGATACGCAGTATTTT
TRBD1 | many | TRBJ2-1 | TRBV14 | CASSLRQGAGDEQFF | TGTGCCAGCAGCCTACGACAGGGGGCTGGGGATGAGCAGTTCTTC
- | many | TRBJ1-1 | TRBV5-1 | CASSLAGAANTEAFF | TGCGCCAGCAGTTTGGCCGGGGCAGCGAACACTGAAGCTTTCTTT
- | medium-sized | TRBJ1-1 | TRBV6-5 | CASSWTLSTEAFF | TGTGCCAGCAGTTGGACCTTGAGCACTGAAGCTTTCTTT
TRBD2 | many | TRBJ2-1 | TRBV14 | CASSKTSGAYNEQFF | TGTGCCAGCTCCAAGACTAGCGGGGCTTACAATGAGCAGTTCTTC
- | many | TRBJ1-5 | TRBV29-1 | CSVSTSNQPQHF | TGCAGCGTTAGTACGAGCAATCAGCCCCAGCATTTT
- | medium-sized | TRBJ1-1 | TRBV7-2 | CASSPYNTEAFF | TGTGCCAGCAGCCCTTACAACACTGAAGCTTTCTTT
TRBD1 | many | TRBJ2-7 | TRBV7-8 | CASSLASTGTGFTYEQYF | TGTGCCAGCAGCTTAGCGTCCACCGGGACAGGCTTCACCTACGAGCAGTACTTC
- | many | TRBJ2-6 | TRBV27 | CASLGANVLTF | TGTGCCAGCCTTGGGGCCAACGTCCTGACTTTC
- | many | TRBJ2-7 | TRBV5-1 | CASSPPSHEQYF | TGCGCCAGCAGCCCCCCTAGTCACGAGCAGTACTTC
TRBD1 | many | TRBJ2-3 | TRBV5-4 | CASSPKTGAYTDTQYF | TGTGCCAGCAGCCCCAAGACAGGGGCCTACACAGATACGCAGTATTTT
- | many | TRBJ2-7 | TRBV7-2 | CASSLGASSYEQYF | TGTGCCAGCAGCTTAGGGGCTAGCTCCTACGAGCAGTACTTC
- | many | TRBJ1-5 | TRBV19 | CASSPEGHSNQPQHF | TGTGCCAGTAGTCCAGAAGGTCATAGCAATCAGCCCCAGCATTTT
- | many | TRBJ2-7 | TRBV27 | CASRSFYEQYF | TGTGCCAGCCGGTCATTTTACGAGCAGTACTTC
TRBD1 | many | TRBJ1-1 | TRBV12-5 | CASGLSPSGGYTEAFF | TGTGCTAGTGGTTTGTCGCCCTCAGGGGGGTACACTGAAGCTTTCTTT
TRBD2 | many | TRBJ2-3 | TRBV20-1 | CSAGRTSGNPDTQYF | TGCAGTGCTGGTCGGACTAGCGGGAACCCAGATACGCAGTATTTT
- | many | TRBJ2-2 | TRBV7-9 | CASSLIGTPGELFF | TGTGCCAGCAGCTTAATCGGAACACCCGGGGAGCTGTTTTTT